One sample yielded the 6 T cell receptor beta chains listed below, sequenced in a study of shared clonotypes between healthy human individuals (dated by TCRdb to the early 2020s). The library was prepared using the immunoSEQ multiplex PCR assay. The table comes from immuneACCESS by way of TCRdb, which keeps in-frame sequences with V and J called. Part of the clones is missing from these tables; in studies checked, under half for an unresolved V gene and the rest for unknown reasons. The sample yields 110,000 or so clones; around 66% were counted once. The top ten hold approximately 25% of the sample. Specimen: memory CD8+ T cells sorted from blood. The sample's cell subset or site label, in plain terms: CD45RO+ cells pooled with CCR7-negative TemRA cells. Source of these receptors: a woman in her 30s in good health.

The CDR3 sequence: CASSDFRTGKVEAFF. The CDR3 DNA is TGTGCCAGCAGTGACTTCAGGACAGGGAAAGTAGAAGCTTTCTTT. The rearrangement uses TRBV2 and TRBJ1-1; 8 nucleotides line up with TRBD1. Looked up from germline, CDR1 is SNHLY and CDR2 is FYNNEI. V gave up 3 bases and J gave up 8 bases; unmatched junction bases: 11. This CDR3 contains 15 residues.

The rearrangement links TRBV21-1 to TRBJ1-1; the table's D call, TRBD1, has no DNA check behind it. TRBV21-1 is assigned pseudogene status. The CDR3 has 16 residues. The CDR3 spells CASSKVKGQGGTEAFF. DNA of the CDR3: TGTGCCAGCAGCAAAGTGAAGGGACAGGGGGGTACTGAAGCTTTCTTT.

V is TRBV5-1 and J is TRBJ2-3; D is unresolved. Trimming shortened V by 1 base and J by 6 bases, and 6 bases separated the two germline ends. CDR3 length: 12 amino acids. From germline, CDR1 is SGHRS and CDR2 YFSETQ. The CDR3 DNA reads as TGCGCCAGCAGCTTGAATCCCGATACGCAGTATTTT. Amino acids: CASSLNPDTQYF.

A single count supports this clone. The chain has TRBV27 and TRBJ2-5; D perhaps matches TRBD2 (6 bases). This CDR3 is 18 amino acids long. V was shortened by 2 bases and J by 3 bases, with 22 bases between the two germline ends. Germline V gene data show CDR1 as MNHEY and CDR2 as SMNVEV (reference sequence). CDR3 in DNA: TGTGCCAGCAGTTTACGGGCGGGGAGTTGGGGGGAAAAAGAGACCCAGTACTTC. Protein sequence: CASSLRAGSWGEKETQYF.

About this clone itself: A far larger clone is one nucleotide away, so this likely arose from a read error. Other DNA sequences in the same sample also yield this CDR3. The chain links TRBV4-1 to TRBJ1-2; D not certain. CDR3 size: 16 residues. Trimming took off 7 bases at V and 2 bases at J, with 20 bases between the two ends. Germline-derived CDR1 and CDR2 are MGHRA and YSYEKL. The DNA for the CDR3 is TGCGCCAGCAAGGGATCTCAGAGAGACGGGAACTATGGCTACACCTTC. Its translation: CASKGSQRDGNYGYTF.

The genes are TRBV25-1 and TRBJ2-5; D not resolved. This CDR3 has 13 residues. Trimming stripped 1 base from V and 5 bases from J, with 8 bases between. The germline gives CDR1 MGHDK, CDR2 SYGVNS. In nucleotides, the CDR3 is TGTGCCAGCAGTGAATTTGAAGCGGAGACCCAGTACTTC. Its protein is CASSEFEAETQYF. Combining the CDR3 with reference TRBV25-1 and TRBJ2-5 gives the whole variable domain EADIYQTPRYLVIGTGKKITLECSQTMGHDKMYWYQQDPGMELHLIHYSYGVNSTEKGDLSSESTVSRIRTEHFPLTLESARPSHTSQYLCASSEFEAETQYFGPGTRLLVL.